What follows are 10 T cell receptor beta chains derived from one specimen sequenced in a study of beta chain features in type 1 diabetes. Study outcomes and limitations: For Type 1 diabetes patients, all four CD4+ subsets carried TCRB CDR3s that were moderately but significantly shorter.

cDNA synthesis used the whole RNA isolate, giving expressed TCRB sequences. TCRdb's table, derived via immunoSEQ multiplex PCR, lists solely in-frame clones and lacks some. The data contain around 710,000 clones, roughly 12% of them singletons. No cognate antigen is known for these TCRs. The sequencing input was naive CD4+ T cells from blood. The receptors stem from a young man with type 1 diabetes.

V and J are TRBV4-3 and TRBJ2-2; a weak D match, TRBD2 (6 bases). The CDR3 is 16 residues long. The V end was cut by 4 bases, the J end by 0 bases, with 12 bases between. From germline, CDR1 is LGHNA and CDR2 YSLEER. The CDR3 protein is CASSRSGTANTGELFF. The CDR3 region has the DNA TGCGCCAGCAGCCGTTCCGGGACTGCGAACACCGGGGAGCTGTTTTTT.

The rearrangement joins TRBV29-1 to TRBJ1-5; possible D gene TRBD1, 5 bases. Germline values: CDR1 SQVTM, CDR2 ANQGSEA. Between the trimmed V and J ends, which lost 4 bases and 2 bases, there was a span of 15 bases. This CDR3 region has 15 residues. This chain's CDR3 is CSVGEGRGGNQPQHF. CDR3 DNA: TGCAGCGTTGGGGAGGGAAGGGGAGGCAATCAGCCCCAGCATTTT.

This chain uses TRBV6-1 with TRBJ1-5; 8 nucleotides line up with TRBD1. Germline V gene data show CDR1 as MNHNS and CDR2 as SASEGT. The CDR3 has 15 residues. V shed 4 bases and J 6 bases; nucleotides not matched to a gene: 8. CDR3 in DNA: TGTGCCAGCAGTGGGCCTGACAGGGGAGGTCAGCCCCAGCATTTT. It translates to CASSGPDRGGQPQHF.

This clone was counted only a few times. V and J are TRBV6-1 and TRBJ2-7, with 7 bases that match TRBD1. This CDR3 region has 15 residues. CDR1 is MNHNS, CDR2 SASEGT, per germline. Losses at the gene ends were 4 bases for V and 3 bases for J; bases not matched to a gene: 9. CDR3: CASSAGTAIYYEQYF. The CDR3 DNA sequence: TGTGCCAGCAGTGCCGGGACAGCGATTTACTACGAGCAGTACTTC.

This chain links TRBV19 with TRBJ2-1; 7 positions agree with TRBD2. The J segment lost 9 bases and the V segment lost 4 bases, leaving 6 bases of the junction unmatched. From germline, CDR1 is LNHDA and CDR2 SQIVND (reference sequence). CDR3 length equals 13 residues. CDR3 sequence reads: CASSTGLVGEQFF. CDR3 DNA sequence: TGTGCCAGTAGTACCGGACTAGTGGGTGAGCAGTTCTTC.

This clone showed up just a few times. This rearrangement joins TRBV5-1 to TRBJ1-3; D is perhaps TRBD1 (5 bases). This CDR3 is built from 14 residues. Trimming removed 2 bases from V and 4 bases from J, with 10 bases in between. From germline, CDR1 is SGHRS and CDR2 YFSETQ. In nucleotides, the CDR3 is TGCGCCAGCAGCTTTGCAGGGAACGGAAACACCATATATTTT. The encoded protein is CASSFAGNGNTIYF.

Only a few counts were recorded for this clone. This chain connects TRBV30 to TRBJ1-5; D not resolved. CDR1 is GTSNPN, CDR2 SVGIG, per germline (reference sequence). V dropped 2 bases and J dropped 8 bases, with 13 bases sitting between them. The CDR3 extends over 13 amino acids. The CDR3 sequence is CAWSLGPLEPQHF. Written as DNA, the CDR3 is TGTGCCTGGAGTTTAGGGCCTCTAGAGCCCCAGCATTTT. The variable domain in full, with the rest retrieved from reference TRBV30 and TRBJ1-5, is SQTIHQWPATLVQPVGSPLSLECTVEGTSNPNLYWYRQAAGRGLQLLFYSVGIGQISSEVPQNLSASRPQDRQFILSSKKLLLSDSGFYLCAWSLGPLEPQHFGDGTRLSIL.

V is TRBV5-1 and J is TRBJ1-1; TRBD1 is a possible D gene (5 bases). Germline loops: CDR1 SGHRS, CDR2 YFSETQ. Trimming took 3 bases from V and 1 from J, leaving 19 bases between them. This CDR3 is built from 17 residues. The CDR3 DNA follows: TGCGCCAGCAGCTCCCCCCCTGGGGCGGCGAGGAACACTGAAGCTTTCTTT. It translates to CASSSPPGAARNTEAFF. The full variable domain, rest sourced from reference TRBV5-1 and TRBJ1-1, is KAGVTQTPRYLIKTRGQQVTLSCSPISGHRSVSWYQQTPGQGLQFLFEYFSETQRNKGNFPGRFSGRQFSNSRSEMNVSTLELGDSALYLCASSSPPGAARNTEAFFGQGTRLTVV.

There are a few counts of this clone. This chain uses TRBV7-9 with TRBJ2-5; D unclear. The germline V gene has CDR1 SEHNR and CDR2 FQNEAQ (reference sequence). This CDR3 is built from 10 residues. V gave up 8 bases and J gave up 1 base, with 2 bases separating them. CDR3 amino acids: CASGQETQYF. The CDR3 coding sequence is TGTGCCAGCGGCCAAGAGACCCAGTACTTC.

This chain connects TRBV6-5 to TRBJ2-7; 7 nucleotides align to TRBD2. V lost 6 bases to trimming and J lost 3 bases; unmatched junction nucleotides: 8. There are 14 residues in the CDR3. CDR1 is MNHEY, CDR2 SVGAGI, per germline. The CDR3 reads CASRPTGGGYEQYF. CDR3 nucleotides: TGTGCCAGCAGGCCGACGGGCGGGGGCTACGAGCAGTACTTC.